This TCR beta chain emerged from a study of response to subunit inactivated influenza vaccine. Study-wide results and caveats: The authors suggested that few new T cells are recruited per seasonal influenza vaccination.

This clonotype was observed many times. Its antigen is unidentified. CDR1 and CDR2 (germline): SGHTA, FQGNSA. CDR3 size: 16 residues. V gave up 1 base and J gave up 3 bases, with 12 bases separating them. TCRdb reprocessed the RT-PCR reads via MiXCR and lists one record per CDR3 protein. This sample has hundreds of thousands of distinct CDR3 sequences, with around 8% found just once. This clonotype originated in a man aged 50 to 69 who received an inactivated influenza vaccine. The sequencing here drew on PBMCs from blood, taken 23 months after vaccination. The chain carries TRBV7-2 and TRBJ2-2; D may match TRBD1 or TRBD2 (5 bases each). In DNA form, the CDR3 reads TGTGCCAGCAGCTTAGATTACTGGGACGACACCGGGGAGCTGTTTTTT. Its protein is CASSLDYWDDTGELFF.